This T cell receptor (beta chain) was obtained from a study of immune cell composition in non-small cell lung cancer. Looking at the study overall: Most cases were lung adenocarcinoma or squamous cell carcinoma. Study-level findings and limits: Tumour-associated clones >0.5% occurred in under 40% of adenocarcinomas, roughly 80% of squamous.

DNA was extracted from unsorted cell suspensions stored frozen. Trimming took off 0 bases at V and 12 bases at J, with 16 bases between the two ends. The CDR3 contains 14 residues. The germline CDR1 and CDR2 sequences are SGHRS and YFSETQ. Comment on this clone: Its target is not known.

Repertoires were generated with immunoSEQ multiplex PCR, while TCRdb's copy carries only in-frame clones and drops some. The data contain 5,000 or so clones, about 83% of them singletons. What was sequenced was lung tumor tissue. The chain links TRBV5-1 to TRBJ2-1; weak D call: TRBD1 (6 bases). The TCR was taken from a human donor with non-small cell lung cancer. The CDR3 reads CASSLDLTTGLQFF. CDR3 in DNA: TGCGCCAGCAGCTTGGACTTAACTACAGGGTTGCAGTTCTTC.